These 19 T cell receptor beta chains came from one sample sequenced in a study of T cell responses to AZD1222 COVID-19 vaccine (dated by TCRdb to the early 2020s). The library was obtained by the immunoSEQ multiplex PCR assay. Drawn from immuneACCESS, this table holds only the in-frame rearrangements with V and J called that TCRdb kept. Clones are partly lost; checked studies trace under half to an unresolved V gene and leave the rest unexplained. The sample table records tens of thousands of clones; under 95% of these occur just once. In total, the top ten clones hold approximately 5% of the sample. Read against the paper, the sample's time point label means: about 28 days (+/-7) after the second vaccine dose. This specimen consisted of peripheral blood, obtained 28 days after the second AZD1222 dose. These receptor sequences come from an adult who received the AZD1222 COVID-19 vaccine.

The chain's CDR3 is CASSGASGAGTQYF. The CDR3 DNA sequence: TGTGCCAGCAGTGGGGCCTCGGGGGCGGGGACCCAGTACTTC. The gene calls are TRBV25-1 and TRBJ2-5; D assignment may be TRBD1 or TRBD2 (6 bases each). V was cut by 4 bases and J by 7 bases, with 16 bases left in between. Germline lookup yields CDR1 MGHDK and CDR2 SYGVNS. This CDR3 has 14 amino acids.

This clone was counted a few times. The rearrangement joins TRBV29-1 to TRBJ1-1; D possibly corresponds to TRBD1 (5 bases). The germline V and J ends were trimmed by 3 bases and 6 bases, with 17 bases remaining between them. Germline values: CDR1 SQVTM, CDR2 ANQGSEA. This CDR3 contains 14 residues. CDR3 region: CSVDNLAGSAEAFF. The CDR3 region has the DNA TGCAGCGTTGATAATTTGGCAGGGAGCGCTGAAGCTTTCTTT. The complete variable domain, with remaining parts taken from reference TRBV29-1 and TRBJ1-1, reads SAVISQKPSRDICQRGTSLTIQCQVDSQVTMMFWYRQQPGQSLTLIATANQGSEATYESGFVIDKFPISRPNLTFSTLTVSNMSPEDSSIYLCSVDNLAGSAEAFFGQGTRLTVV.

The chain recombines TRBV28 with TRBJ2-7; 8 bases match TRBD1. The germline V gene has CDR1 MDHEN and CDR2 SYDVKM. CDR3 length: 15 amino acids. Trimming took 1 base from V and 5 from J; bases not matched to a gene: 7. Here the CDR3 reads CASSLYAGTGNEQYF. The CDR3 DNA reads TGTGCCAGCAGTTTATATGCCGGGACAGGTAACGAGCAGTACTTC.

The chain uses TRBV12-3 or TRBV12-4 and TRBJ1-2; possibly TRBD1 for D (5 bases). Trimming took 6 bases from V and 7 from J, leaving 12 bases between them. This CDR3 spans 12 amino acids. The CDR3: CASRRGDGGYTF. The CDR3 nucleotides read TGTGCCAGCAGAAGAGGGGATGGTGGCTACACCTTC.

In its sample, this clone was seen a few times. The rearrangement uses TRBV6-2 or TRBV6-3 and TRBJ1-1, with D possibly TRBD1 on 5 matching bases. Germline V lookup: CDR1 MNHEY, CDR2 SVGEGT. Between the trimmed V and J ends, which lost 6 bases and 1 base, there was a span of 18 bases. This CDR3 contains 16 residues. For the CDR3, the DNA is TGTGCCAGCAGCCGTTCGGGGGGAGAAGGGAACACTGAAGCTTTCTTT. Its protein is CASSRSGGEGNTEAFF.

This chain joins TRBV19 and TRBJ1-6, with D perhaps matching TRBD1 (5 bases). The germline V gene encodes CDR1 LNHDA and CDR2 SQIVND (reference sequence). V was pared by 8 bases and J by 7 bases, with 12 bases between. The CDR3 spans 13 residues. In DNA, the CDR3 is TGTGCCAGTGCGGGGACTCGGAATTCACCCCTCCACTTT. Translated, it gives CASAGTRNSPLHF.

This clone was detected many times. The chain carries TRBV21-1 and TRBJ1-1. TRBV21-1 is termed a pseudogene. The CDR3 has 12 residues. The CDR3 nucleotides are TGTGCCAGCAGCAAAGTTGGCACTGAAGCTTTCTTT. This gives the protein CASSKVGTEAFF.

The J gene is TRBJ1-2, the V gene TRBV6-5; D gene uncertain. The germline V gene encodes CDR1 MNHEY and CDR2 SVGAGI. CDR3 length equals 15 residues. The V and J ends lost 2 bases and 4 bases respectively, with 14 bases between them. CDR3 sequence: CASSYNPGAGYGYTF. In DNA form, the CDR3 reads TGTGCCAGCAGTTACAATCCGGGAGCGGGCTATGGCTACACCTTC.

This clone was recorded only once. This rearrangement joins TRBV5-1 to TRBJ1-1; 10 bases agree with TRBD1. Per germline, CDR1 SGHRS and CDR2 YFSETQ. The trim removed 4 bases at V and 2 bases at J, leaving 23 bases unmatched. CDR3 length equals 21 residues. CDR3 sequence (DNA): TGCGCCAGCAGCCCCGAGGGGACAGGGGTCAGGGCAACATCACGAAACACTGAAGCTTTCTTT. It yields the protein CASSPEGTGVRATSRNTEAFF.

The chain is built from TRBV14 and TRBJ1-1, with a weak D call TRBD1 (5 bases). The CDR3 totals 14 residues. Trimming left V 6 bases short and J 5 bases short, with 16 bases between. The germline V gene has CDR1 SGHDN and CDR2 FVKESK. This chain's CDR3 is CASSPKLWGTEAFF. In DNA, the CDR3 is TGTGCCAGCAGTCCCAAATTGTGGGGGACTGAAGCTTTCTTT.

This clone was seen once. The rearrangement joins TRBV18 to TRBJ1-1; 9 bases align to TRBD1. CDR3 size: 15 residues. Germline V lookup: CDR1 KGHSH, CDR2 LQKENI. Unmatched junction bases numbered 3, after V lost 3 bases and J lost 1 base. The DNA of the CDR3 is TGTGCCAGCTCACCGCAGACAGGGGGGAACACTGAAGCTTTCTTT. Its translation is CASSPQTGGNTEAFF.

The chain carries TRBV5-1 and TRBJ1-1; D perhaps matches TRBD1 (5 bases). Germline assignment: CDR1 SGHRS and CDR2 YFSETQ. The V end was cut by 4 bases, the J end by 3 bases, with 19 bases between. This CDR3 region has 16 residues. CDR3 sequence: CASSPLGQGKDTEAFF. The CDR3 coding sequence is TGCGCCAGCAGCCCCCTGGGGCAGGGAAAGGACACTGAAGCTTTCTTT.

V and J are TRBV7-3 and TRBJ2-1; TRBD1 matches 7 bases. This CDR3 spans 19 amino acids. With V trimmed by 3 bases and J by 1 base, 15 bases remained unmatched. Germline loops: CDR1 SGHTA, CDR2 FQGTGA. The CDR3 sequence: CASSFSPPYPGQSYNEQFF. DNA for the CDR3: TGTGCCAGCAGCTTCTCCCCCCCTTATCCGGGACAGTCCTACAATGAGCAGTTCTTC.

In DNA form, the CDR3 reads TGTGCCAGCGGGGACAGGGAATATGGCTACACCTTC. This sequence encodes CASGDREYGYTF. V usage is TRBV6-5 and J usage is TRBJ1-2; 9 nucleotides line up with TRBD1. The CDR3 length is 12 residues. V trimming: 8 bases; J trimming: 5 bases; junction bases outside the gene matches: 3. In germline, CDR1 is MNHEY, CDR2 SVGAGI.

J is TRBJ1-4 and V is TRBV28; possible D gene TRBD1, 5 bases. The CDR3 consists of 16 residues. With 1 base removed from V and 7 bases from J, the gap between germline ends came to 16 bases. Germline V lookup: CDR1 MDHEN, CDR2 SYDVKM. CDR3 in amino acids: CASSLSGLGLGEKLFF. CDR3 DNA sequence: TGTGCCAGCAGTTTATCGGGCCTGGGGCTAGGTGAAAAACTGTTTTTT.

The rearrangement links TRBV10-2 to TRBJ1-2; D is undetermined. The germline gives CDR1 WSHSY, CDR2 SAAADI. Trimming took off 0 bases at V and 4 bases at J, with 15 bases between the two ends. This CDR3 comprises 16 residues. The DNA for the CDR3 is TGCGCCAGCAGTGAGTCATCGGGGTCCAGCATCTATGGCTACACCTTC. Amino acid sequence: CASSESSGSSIYGYTF.

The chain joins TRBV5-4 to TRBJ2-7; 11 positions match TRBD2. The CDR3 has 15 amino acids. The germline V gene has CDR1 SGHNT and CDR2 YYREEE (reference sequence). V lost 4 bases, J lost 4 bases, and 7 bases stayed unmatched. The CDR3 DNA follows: TGTGCCAGCAGCGCTGGCACTAGCGGGAGATACGAGCAGTACTTC. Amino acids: CASSAGTSGRYEQYF.

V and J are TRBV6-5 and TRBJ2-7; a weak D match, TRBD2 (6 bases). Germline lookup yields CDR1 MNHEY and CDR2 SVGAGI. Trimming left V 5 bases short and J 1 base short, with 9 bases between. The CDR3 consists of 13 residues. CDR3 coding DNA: TGTGCCAGCAGTCGGAGGGGTTCCTACGAGCAGTACTTC. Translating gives CASSRRGSYEQYF.

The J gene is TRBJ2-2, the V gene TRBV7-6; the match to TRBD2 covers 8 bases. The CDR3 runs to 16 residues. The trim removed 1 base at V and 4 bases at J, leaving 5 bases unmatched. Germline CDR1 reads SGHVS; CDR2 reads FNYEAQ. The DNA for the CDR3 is TGTGCCAGCAGCTTAGTGGCGGGAGGAGGCACCGGGGAGCTGTTTTTT. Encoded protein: CASSLVAGGGTGELFF.